This TCR beta chain originates from a study of shared clonotypes between healthy human individuals. The wider study: Donors had three CD4 naive, three CD4 memory, two CD8 naive and one CD8 memory plate apiece.

Germline values: CDR1 WNHNN, CDR2 SYGVQD (reference sequence). The CDR3 sequence is 18 residues long. J gave up 0 bases and V 2 bases, and 8 bases lay outside the gene matches. CD45RO-negative cells were positively selected for CCR7, leaving out terminally differentiated effector memory CD45RA+ cells. Splitting of each subset's genomic DNA was done evenly across several immunoSEQ plates. Original processing notes: ImmunoSEQ yielded junction-only sequences lacking quality scores, so filtering differed. Generated by immunoSEQ multiplex PCR, the TCRdb table keeps only in-frame clones and is missing some. Clone size and the V and J calls come from that table; the DNA yielded D and trimming. Of around 2,000,000 clones in the sample, 93% were seen once. Notes on the study in general: Specimens sampled were limited to blood, with tissue repertoires likely differing.

A note on this clone: Its target is unknown.

Sequencing was done on a sample of naive CD8+ T cells from PBMCs. The sequence derives from a man aged 18 to 29 in good health. Some clones in this sample may be carry-over from other donors' samples. The chain links TRBV10-1 to TRBJ2-1, with 9 bases identical to TRBD2. DNA of the CDR3: TGCGCCAGCAGTGAGCGGAGACTAGCGGCCAGCTCCTACAATGAGCAGTTCTTC. It specifies CASSERRLAASSYNEQFF.